The clone carrying this TCR beta chain was observed a handful of times. The study reverse transcribed the entire isolated RNA, so it sequenced expressed TCRB transcripts. TCRdb's table, derived via immunoSEQ multiplex PCR, lists solely in-frame clones and lacks some. The repertoire holds 860,000 or so clones, with roughly 16% as singletons. The data are from a study of beta chain features in type 1 diabetes. There are 14 residues in the CDR3. From germline, CDR1 is MNHEY and CDR2 SVGAGI. V was pared by 0 bases and J by 0 bases, with 3 bases between. The TCR comes from a woman aged 18-29 years in good health. Sample: naive CD4+ T cells from blood. This chain joins TRBV6-5 and TRBJ1-3; unclear D gene. CDR3 sequence (DNA): TGTGCCAGCAGTTACTCTCTCTCTGGAAACACCATATATTTT. It translates to CASSYSLSGNTIYF.